These 3 T cell receptor beta chains were all obtained from the same sample, sequenced in a study of T cell responses to AZD1222 COVID-19 vaccine. The method was immunoSEQ multiplex PCR; TCRdb's version includes in-frame clones alone and lacks a portion of them. The sample has approximately 140,000 clones, around 91% seen once. Here the sequenced sample was peripheral blood, taken on day 0 of AZD1222 vaccination. The origin of the receptors is an adult in good health.

A note on this clone: At the DNA level, this CDR3 is encoded by other sequences in the same sample as well. The chain has TRBV7-2 and TRBJ1-3; the match to TRBD1 covers 11 bases. CDR3 size: 14 residues. Germline-derived CDR1 and CDR2 are SGHTA and FQGNSA. V was clipped by 5 bases and J by 7 bases; unmatched bases: 4. This CDR3 is CASSPGTGGNTIYF. The CDR3, as DNA: TGTGCCAGCAGCCCGGGGACAGGGGGGAACACCATATATTTT.

J is TRBJ1-4 and V is TRBV5-1; 9 nucleotides agree with TRBD1. The V and J ends lost 5 bases and 8 bases, in that order; junction bases with no gene match: 10. Germline CDR1 SGHRS, CDR2 YFSETQ. This CDR3 contains 15 residues. The DNA for the CDR3 is TGCGCCAGCAGTTGGGGACAGGGATCTGGGGAAAAACTGTTTTTT. Encoded protein: CASSWGQGSGEKLFF.

This chain links TRBV10-2 with TRBJ2-7; 9 bases align to TRBD2. With V trimmed by 2 bases and J by 5 bases, 13 bases remained unmatched. The CDR3 loop spans 17 amino acids. CDR1 is WSHSY, CDR2 SAAADI, per germline. For the CDR3, the DNA is TGCGCCAGCAGTGAGCCTGGCGTCAGCGGGGGGTTTGACGAGCAGTACTTC. Translating gives CASSEPGVSGGFDEQYF.